The 11 T cell receptor beta chains given below trace back to one sample, sequenced in a study of blood T cells in healthy people across ages. A sample-barcoded 5' primer and a J-beta primer mix were used in a second PCR of roughly 6 to 12 cycles. TCRdb re-called the 5' RACE reads with MiXCR, one entry per CDR3 protein. The sample yields 1,500,000 or so distinct CDR3 sequences, roughly 59% seen once. The sample was blood. These receptor sequences come from a man in his late teens or twenties in good health.

The V gene is TRBV19, the J gene TRBJ1-5; D unresolved. Between the trimmed V and J ends, which lost 2 bases and 2 bases, there was a span of 13 bases. Germline V gene sequence: CDR1 LNHDA, CDR2 SQIVND (reference sequence). This CDR3 has 16 amino acids. The CDR3 sequence is CASSIKGKSGNQPQHF. The CDR3 coding sequence is TGTGCCAGTAGTATAAAAGGGAAGAGCGGCAATCAGCCCCAGCATTTT.

The V and J genes are TRBV6-6 and TRBJ2-7; 11 bases are shared with TRBD1. Germline V gives CDR1 MNHNY, CDR2 SVGAGI (reference sequence). CDR3 length: 15 residues. With 5 bases clipped from V and 9 bases from J, the junction kept 12 bases outside the gene matches. The CDR3 reads CASSREDRGLAGQYF. In DNA form, the CDR3 reads TGTGCCAGCAGTCGGGAGGACAGGGGGCTTGCTGGGCAGTACTTC.

The V gene is TRBV29-1, the J gene TRBJ2-7, with unresolved D. This CDR3 contains 13 residues. In germline, CDR1 is SQVTM, CDR2 ANQGSEA. V gave up 4 bases and J gave up 4 bases, with 14 bases separating them. Here the CDR3 DNA reads TGCAGCGTTGTGGGCCTGCAGGAATACGAGCAGTACTTC. This sequence encodes CSVVGLQEYEQYF.

The rearrangement joins TRBV5-1 to TRBJ2-7; 9 nucleotides line up with TRBD1. With 2 bases clipped from V and 4 bases from J, the junction kept 19 bases outside the gene matches. The CDR3 is 19 residues long. In germline, CDR1 is SGHRS, CDR2 YFSETQ. CDR3 bases: TGCGCCAGCAGCTTCACGTGGGCGGCGGAAGGACAGGGGTCGTACGAGCAGTACTTC. As protein: CASSFTWAAEGQGSYEQYF.

This clonotype has just a few counts. The rearrangement joins TRBV29-1 to TRBJ2-7; TRBD1 is a possible D gene (5 bases). V shed 3 bases and J shed 5 bases, with 17 bases lying between them. Germline CDR1 SQVTM, CDR2 ANQGSEA. This CDR3 contains 14 residues. The CDR3 DNA is TGCAGCGTTGAGGGGCAGGGCCCAGACCACGAGCAGTACTTC. Amino acid sequence: CSVEGQGPDHEQYF.

This chain joins TRBV7-9 and TRBJ2-6, with no clear D. In germline, CDR1 is SEHNR, CDR2 FQNEAQ (reference sequence). V was trimmed by 3 bases and J by 2 bases, leaving 8 bases between them. This CDR3 has 15 amino acids. CDR3 bases: TGTGCCAGCAGCTTCCCCGGAACTGGGGCCAACGTCCTGACTTTC. This codes for CASSFPGTGANVLTF.

V and J are TRBV7-6 and TRBJ2-5; D gene ambiguous. The germline V gene encodes CDR1 SGHVS and CDR2 FNYEAQ. V was cut by 5 bases and J by 5 bases, with 15 bases left in between. The CDR3 consists of 14 residues. The CDR3 is CASSPRPYGETQYF. As DNA, the CDR3 is TGTGCCAGCAGCCCCCGCCCGTACGGGGAGACCCAGTACTTC.

The chain employs TRBV5-1 and TRBJ1-4; 8 positions agree with TRBD1. Germline V gene lookup returns CDR1 SGHRS and CDR2 YFSETQ. This CDR3 has 14 residues. V was clipped by 0 bases and J by 6 bases; unmatched bases: 1. CDR3 in amino acids: CASSLGTGHEKLFF. The CDR3 DNA sequence: TGCGCCAGCAGCTTGGGGACAGGGCATGAAAAACTGTTTTTT.

This chain connects TRBV4-2 to TRBJ1-2, with D tentatively TRBD1 (5 bases). Trimming took 5 bases from V and 5 from J, leaving 18 bases between them. The CDR3 has 15 amino acids. Germline V CDR1 and CDR2: LGHNA, YNFKEQ. The CDR3 loop reads CASSDYSTGRYGYTF. In DNA form, the CDR3 reads TGTGCCAGCAGCGACTATTCCACGGGGCGATATGGCTACACCTTC.

The table lists this clonotype with a few counts. The chain carries TRBV20-1 and TRBJ1-2, with a tentative D call TRBD1 (6 bases). CDR1 is DFQATT and CDR2 is SNEGSKA in the germline V gene (reference sequence). This CDR3 comprises 14 residues. The germline V and J ends were trimmed by 3 bases and 4 bases, with 15 bases remaining between them. The CDR3 loop is CSARENRDGYGYTF. DNA for the CDR3: TGCAGTGCTAGGGAAAACAGGGACGGCTATGGCTACACCTTC.

The V call is TRBV11-2, the J call TRBJ2-3; 7 positions agree with TRBD2. This CDR3 spans 21 amino acids. V lost 2 bases, J lost 2 bases, and 22 bases stayed unmatched. Germline assignment: CDR1 SGHAT and CDR2 FQNNGV. Written as DNA, the CDR3 is TGTGCCAGCAGCTTAAGTGGCCTAGCGGACCTTAGCGGCTTTAACACAGATACGCAGTATTTT. Protein sequence: CASSLSGLADLSGFNTDTQYF.